This T cell receptor (beta chain) was sequenced for a study of Ad26.COV2.S vaccination and SARS-CoV-2 variants (dated by TCRdb to 2020 to 2023). Some background on the complete study: The specificity and breadth of SARS-CoV-2-reactive T cell receptors after Ad26.COV2.S vaccination were assessed by TCRbeta repertoire sequencing. A total of approximately 32 samples were included in the TCR-sequenced set, comprising roughly 19 Ad26.COV2.S vaccine recipients, 5 placebo recipients and 8 SARS-CoV-2 convalescent individuals.

Broader findings and caveats from the paper: Non-spike TCR breadth was comparable between vaccine and placebo recipients, consistent with the vaccine containing only spike. Compared with placebo recipients, Ad26.COV2.S recipients showed higher spike-specific TCR breadth (P = 0.0014). It was noted by the authors that total T cell responses may have been underestimated by the TCR breadth and depth analyses. After vaccination, substantial breadth of spike-specific CD8+ and CD4+ T cell responses was reported.

The immunoSEQ Assay was used to sequence TCRbeta CDR3 regions. After extraction, genomic DNA underwent amplification by bias-controlled multiplex PCR, followed by high-throughput sequencing. Regarding the original processing steps: To quantify the absolute abundance of each unique TCRbeta CDR3 region, sequences were collapsed and filtered. Usable DNA was measured by amplifying reference genes present in all nucleated cells, and TCRbeta template counts were normalized to that usable DNA to estimate T cell fraction. Repertoire TCRs were annotated as SARS-CoV-2-specific by exact matching of V gene, CDR3 amino acid sequence and J gene to a known reactive TCR set. The reference SARS-CoV-2 TCR set was obtained from MIRA and was filtered for enrichment in COVID-19-positive ImmuneCODE repertoires, whereby public or cross-reactive TCRs were removed. Based on the MIRA antigens, annotated TCRs were further analysed at the level of specific ORF or position within ORF. Depth was the summed frequency of annotated unique rearrangements, while breadth was defined as annotated unique rearrangements over total unique productive rearrangements. Two-sided Wilcoxon rank-sum tests were used to compare TCR breadth between groups. What TCRdb holds here is the immuneACCESS table cut down to in-frame rearrangements. Part of the clones is not present; checked against another copy, under half of the missing clones reflect an unresolved V gene, and the others are unexplained. That table furnishes V, J and clone size, whereas the DNA furnished D and trimming. This sample is represented by about 350,000 clones; about 90% of them were singletons. Jointly, the top ten make up 3% to 4% of the sample.

The V end gives up 2 bases and the J end 4 bases, leaving 6 bases in the junction not matched to a gene. The CDR3 starts with the cysteine, ends with the phenylalanine, and has 16 residues. Only the CDR3 DNA stays, 48 bases, in frame from base 1. The germline V gene yields MNHEY for CDR1 and SVGEGT for CDR2. Remarks on this clone: The target of this receptor is not known. No base quality values were provided; no much bigger clone lies one nucleotide off.

What the time point label conveys for this sample: individuals recovered from natural SARS-CoV-2 infection. Sequencing was performed on peripheral blood, taken after recovery from COVID-19. The chain is encoded by TRBV6-2 or TRBV6-3 joined to TRBJ2-3, with 10 junctional bases fitting TRBD2. This sequence originates from a human donor who had recovered from COVID-19. The CDR3 region has the sequence CASSYAAGGRADTQYF. At the DNA level, the sequence is TGTGCCAGCAGTTACGCAGCGGGGGGGCGGGCAGATACGCAGTATTTT.